This TCR beta chain was retrieved from a study of CD8+CD57+ T cells in acquired aplastic anemia. It was genomic DNA that served as the template for profiling TCR beta VDJ and CDR3. TCRdb itself ran the reads through MiXCR, one entry per CDR3 protein. This table has about 210,000 distinct CDR3 sequences, about a third appearing once. A note on this clonotype: Antigen: not known. This clone may be a read error of a much larger clone one base away.

Germline values: CDR1 DFQATT, CDR2 SNEGSKA (reference sequence). The CDR3 length is 15 residues. Study conclusions and caveats: A set of twenty-nine CD8+ CDR3 sequences was shared between patients and controls, and these sequences appeared highly expressed in patients.

The rearrangement uses TRBV20-1 and TRBJ2-1; D uncertain. Sequenced: sorted CD4+, CD8+, or CD8+CD57+ T cells (not recorded which) from PBMCs. The TCR was taken from a human donor in good health, serving as a control. The CDR3 is CSASTDGQAYNGQFF. CDR3 in DNA: TGCAGTGCTAGTACTGATGGCCAGGCCTACAATGGGCAGTTCTTC.